These 24 T cell receptor beta chains came from one sample sequenced in a study of Graves' ophthalmopathy and Graves' hyperthyroidism listed by TCRdb under 2018. The listed sequencing device is Illumina HiSeq 2000. TCR beta CDR3 regions were amplified from RNA transcripts for repertoire sequencing. The first round of RT-PCR was done with HTBI primers and the Qiagen OneStep RT-PCR kit, and was followed by a second round of multiplex PCR, then size selection and purification. In-frame beta chains were kept once TCRdb had trimmed the public reads at Q25 with fastp and called clones with MiXCR. Each record represents a unique CDR3 protein, reported with the most common genes and DNA among its rows. For this sample the table gives about 550,000 distinct CDR3 sequences, of which just under 40% were detected only once. The ten largest clones take up about 4% of the sample. The sequenced material came from peripheral blood or thyroid tissue (not recorded which). The receptors were sampled from an adult man with Graves' hyperthyroidism.

In its sample, this clonotype was seen many times. The chain joins TRBV6-5 to TRBJ2-2; D not certain. The V end was cut by 5 bases, the J end by 7 bases, with 8 bases between. Germline assignment: CDR1 MNHEY and CDR2 SVGAGI. The CDR3 consists of 12 residues. CDR3 DNA: TGTGCCAGCAGTATACGGGTCGGGGAGCTGTTTTTT. Protein: CASSIRVGELFF.

This clonotype was found once. The chain combines TRBV20-1 with TRBJ1-4, with TRBD1 matching 8 bases. V was clipped by 3 bases and J by 1 base; unmatched bases: 7. There are 16 residues in the CDR3. Germline V lookup: CDR1 DFQATT, CDR2 SNEGSKA (reference sequence). In DNA, the CDR3 is TGCAGTGCTAGGGGGGGAACAGGGGGAACTAATGAAAAACTGTTTTTT. Translation gives CSARGGTGGTNEKLFF.

In this sample, this clonotype turned up a few times. V and J are TRBV29-1 and TRBJ2-7; tentatively, D is TRBD1 (5 bases). Germline loops: CDR1 SQVTM, CDR2 ANQGSEA. Trimming shortened V by 0 bases and J by 2 bases, and 14 bases separated the two germline ends. This CDR3 is built from 15 residues. CDR3 region: CSVEDLDSEPYEQYF. CDR3 DNA sequence: TGCAGCGTTGAAGATCTAGACAGTGAACCCTACGAGCAGTACTTC.

The gene calls are TRBV2 and TRBJ1-4; D remains unclear. In germline, CDR1 is SNHLY, CDR2 FYNNEI. Trimming stripped 2 bases from V and 2 bases from J, with 9 bases between. There are 15 residues in the CDR3. Written as DNA, the CDR3 is TGTGCCAGCAGTGAAATGGCGGCCACTAATGAAAAACTGTTTTTT. It codes for CASSEMAATNEKLFF.

This clonotype appeared many times. The CDR3, as DNA: TGCAGCGTTGAGGGCAGGGAATTAGGCTATGGCTACACCTTC. Its protein is CSVEGRELGYGYTF. This chain joins TRBV29-1 and TRBJ1-2; perhaps TRBD1 as D (5 bases). The CDR3 is made up of 14 amino acids. Trimming removed 3 bases at V and 4 bases at J, with 15 bases between. Germline lookup yields CDR1 SQVTM and CDR2 ANQGSEA.

This clonotype has ten or more counts. The gene calls are TRBV20-1 and TRBJ2-7; 12 nucleotides align to TRBD2. V lost 3 bases, J lost 7 bases, and 13 bases stayed unmatched. The germline CDR1 and CDR2 sequences are DFQATT and SNEGSKA (reference sequence). The CDR3 runs 16 residues. The CDR3 protein is CSASSSSGRASREQYF. For the CDR3, the DNA is TGCAGTGCTAGTTCTTCTAGCGGGAGGGCCTCAAGGGAGCAGTACTTC.

J is TRBJ1-2 and V is TRBV5-1; D not certain. Germline CDR1 reads SGHRS; CDR2 reads YFSETQ. Trimming removed 6 bases from V and 6 bases from J, with 18 bases in between. This CDR3 comprises 14 residues. CDR3: CASTSSPFGDGYTF. CDR3 sequence (DNA): TGCGCCAGCACCTCCTCCCCCTTCGGGGATGGCTACACCTTC. The variable domain in full, with the rest retrieved from reference TRBV5-1 and TRBJ1-2, is KAGVTQTPRYLIKTRGQQVTLSCSPISGHRSVSWYQQTPGQGLQFLFEYFSETQRNKGNFPGRFSGRQFSNSRSEMNVSTLELGDSALYLCASTSSPFGDGYTFGSGTRLTVV.

As concerns this clonotype: Possible read error: a much larger clone is one base away. The chain links TRBV10-3 to TRBJ1-3; 10 nucleotides line up with TRBD1. The CDR3 is 15 amino acids. Germline V gives CDR1 ENHRY, CDR2 SYGVKD. The DNA for the CDR3 is TGTGCCAGCAGTCGGACAGGGGGTGGTGGAAACACCGTATATTTT. The encoded protein is CASSRTGGGGNTVYF.

The CDR3 coding sequence is TGTGCCAGCAGGGATGGACAGGGGTCATACGAGCAGTACTTC. This encodes CASRDGQGSYEQYF. The chain recombines TRBV7-2 with TRBJ2-7, with TRBD1 identical over 9 bases. CDR1 and CDR2 from the germline V gene are SGHTA and FQGNSA. The CDR3 spans 14 residues. Trimming took 6 bases from V and 4 from J; bases not matched to a gene: 7.

This clonotype was counted once. The chain uses TRBV2 and TRBJ2-2, with D maybe TRBD2 (5 bases). Germline values: CDR1 SNHLY, CDR2 FYNNEI. Trimming removed 6 bases from V and 5 bases from J, with 13 bases in between. The CDR3 has 14 residues. The CDR3 loop reads CASSVKRGTGELFF. DNA of the CDR3: TGTGCCAGCAGCGTAAAACGGGGTACCGGGGAGCTGTTTTTT.

In its sample, this clonotype was seen a few times. The CDR3 coding sequence is TGTGCCAGCAGCCAAGGCGAAGGGGGGATCGCGAGCCTCTATGGCTACACCTTC. It encodes CASSQGEGGIASLYGYTF. The J gene is TRBJ1-2, the V gene TRBV7-8, with a possible D match to TRBD1 (6 bases). V was shortened by 5 bases and J by 4 bases, with 26 bases between the two germline ends. The germline V gene encodes CDR1 SGHVS and CDR2 FQNEAQ. The CDR3 consists of 18 residues.

The rearrangement joins TRBV2 to TRBJ1-6, with 8 bases lining up with TRBD1. The V segment lost 9 bases and the J segment 0 bases; nucleotides outside the gene matches: 16. The CDR3 runs 19 residues. CDR1 SNHLY and CDR2 FYNNEI come from the germline V gene. The CDR3 DNA follows: TGTGCCAGTGACCCACGGGCAGGGGGCCTTTCCTCCTATAATTCACCCCTCCACTTT. This sequence encodes CASDPRAGGLSSYNSPLHF.

This clonotype was seen at least ten times. The chain couples TRBV5-1 to TRBJ2-7; possibly TRBD2 for D (5 bases). This CDR3 spans 14 amino acids. Germline assignment: CDR1 SGHRS and CDR2 YFSETQ. Trimming left V 4 bases short and J 4 bases short, with 15 bases between. CDR3 in DNA: TGCGCCAGCAGCGTGGACCCCCGAGGGTACGAGCAGTACTTC. Its protein product is CASSVDPRGYEQYF.

V usage is TRBV19 and J usage is TRBJ1-1; TRBD1 matches at 8 bases. Germline V gene data show CDR1 as LNHDA and CDR2 as SQIVND (reference sequence). CDR3 size: 13 residues. V lost 4 bases and J lost 8; bases outside the gene matches: 6. The CDR3 DNA reads as TGTGCCAGTAGTACCCTGACAGGGGCCGAAGCTTTCTTT. Its protein product is CASSTLTGAEAFF.

This clonotype has at least ten counts. The chain has TRBV10-3 and TRBJ2-7; TRBD2 matches at 9 bases. Germline lookup yields CDR1 ENHRY and CDR2 SYGVKD. With V trimmed by 9 bases and J by 4 bases, 7 bases remained unmatched. The CDR3 loop spans 13 amino acids. The CDR3 bases are TGTGCCATGGCGGGGGGACTAGCTTACGAGCAGTACTTC. This gives the protein CAMAGGLAYEQYF.

The chain is built from TRBV5-1 and TRBJ2-2, with no clear D. The germline gives CDR1 SGHRS, CDR2 YFSETQ. The germline V and J ends were trimmed by 5 bases and 2 bases, with 16 bases remaining between them. CDR3 length equals 16 residues. DNA for the CDR3: TGCGCCAGCAGACCCGGACGGCCGGTAAACACCGGGGAGCTGTTTTTT. Translating it yields CASRPGRPVNTGELFF.

In regard to this clonotype: This clone may be a read error of a much larger clone one base away. V and J are TRBV10-3 and TRBJ1-2, with D hard to call. CDR3 length: 16 residues. In germline, CDR1 is ENHRY, CDR2 SYGVKD. Trimming cost V 5 bases and J 0 bases, with 16 bases left between them. CDR3 sequence (DNA): TGTGCCATCAGTAACGATGGACGGAGAGCTAACTATGGCTACACCTTC. Amino acids: CAISNDGRRANYGYTF.

Regarding this clonotype: Mismatch with germline at one junction end may stem from a read error. This rearrangement joins TRBV10-2 to TRBJ2-7, with D tentatively TRBD2 (6 bases). This CDR3 spans 14 amino acids. CDR1 and CDR2 (germline): WSHSY, SAAADI. The CDR3 reads CAITTFGEDNYQYF. For the CDR3, the DNA is TGTGCCATCACGACCTTTGGGGAGGATAATTACCAGTACTTC.

The rearrangement uses TRBV2 and TRBJ1-2, with 7 nucleotides matching TRBD1. The CDR3 loop spans 12 amino acids. V shed 7 bases and J 8 bases; nucleotides not matched to a gene: 7. Germline V gives CDR1 SNHLY, CDR2 FYNNEI. CDR3 DNA: TGTGCCAGCACCGAGGGGGCGAGGGGCTACACCTTC. Encoded protein: CASTEGARGYTF. Together with reference TRBV2 and TRBJ1-2, the CDR3 gives the full variable domain: EPEVTQTPSHQVTQMGQEVILRCVPISNHLYFYWYRQILGQKVEFLVSFYNNEISEKSEIFDDQFSVERPDGSNFTLKIRSTKLEDSAMYFCASTEGARGYTFGSGTRLTVV.

For this clonotype: The conserved phenylalanine or tryptophan normally closing the CDR3 is absent here, so this likely arose from a read error. V and J are TRBV20-1 and TRBJ2-2, with 9 nucleotides matching TRBD2. With V trimmed by 0 bases and J by 7 bases, 9 bases remained unmatched. Germline CDR1 reads DFQATT; CDR2 reads SNEGSKA (reference sequence). CDR3 size: 16 residues. In nucleotides, the CDR3 is TGCAGTGCTAGAGATGGCGGGGGGGCCGGGGACGGGGAGCTGTTTCTT. It encodes CSARDGGGAGDGELFL.

This chain connects TRBV20-1 to TRBJ2-7; the match to TRBD2 covers 9 bases. J gave up 2 bases and V 2 bases, and 4 bases lay outside the gene matches. This CDR3 contains 14 residues. Germline loops: CDR1 DFQATT, CDR2 SNEGSKA (reference sequence). The CDR3: CSARPSGDPYEQYF. The CDR3, as DNA: TGCAGTGCTAGACCTAGCGGGGACCCCTACGAGCAGTACTTC.

For this clonotype: One junction end does not reproduce the germline sequence, and a read error may be involved. The genes are TRBV7-2 and TRBJ2-7; 10 bases line up with TRBD1. The CDR3 extends over 15 amino acids. Germline V gene sequence: CDR1 SGHTA, CDR2 FQGNSA. The CDR3 DNA sequence: TGCGCCAGCAGCCGATCCGGGACAGGGGAGTACGAGCAGTACTTC. Amino acid sequence: CASSRSGTGEYEQYF.

Many counts were recorded for this clonotype. V usage is TRBV7-9 and J usage is TRBJ1-2; 7 bases align to TRBD1. The germline V gene has CDR1 SEHNR and CDR2 FQNEAQ (reference sequence). J was trimmed by 5 bases and V by 7 bases; bases with no gene match: 10. This CDR3 is 14 amino acids long. The CDR3 is CASTPTGMGYGYTF. The CDR3 DNA reads TGTGCCAGCACCCCGACAGGGATGGGATATGGCTACACCTTC.

This chain uses TRBV2 with TRBJ2-6, with 8 positions matching TRBD1. Germline CDR1 reads SNHLY; CDR2 reads FYNNEI. V lost 6 bases and J lost 4; bases outside the gene matches: 17. This CDR3 spans 19 amino acids. The CDR3 DNA reads as TGTGCCAGCAGACTTTTTCAGGGGGCGCTTGATTCCGGGGCCAACGTCCTGACTTTC. Residues: CASRLFQGALDSGANVLTF.